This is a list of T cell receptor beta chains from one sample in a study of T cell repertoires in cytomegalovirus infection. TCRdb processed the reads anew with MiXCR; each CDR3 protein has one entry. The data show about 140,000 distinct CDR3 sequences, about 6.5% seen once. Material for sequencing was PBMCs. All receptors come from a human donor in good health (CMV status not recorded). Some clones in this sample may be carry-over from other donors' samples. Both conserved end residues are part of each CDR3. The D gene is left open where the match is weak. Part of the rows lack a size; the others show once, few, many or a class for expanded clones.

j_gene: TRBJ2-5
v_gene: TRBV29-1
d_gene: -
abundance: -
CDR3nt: TGCAGCGTTTCCCCTGGTTTCGCTCAAGAGACCCAGTACTTC
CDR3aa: CSVSPGFAQETQYF

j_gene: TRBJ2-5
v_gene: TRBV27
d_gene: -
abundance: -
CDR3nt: TGTGCCAGCAGTTTATCCAGGGCCCTCTCAACGGGAGAGACCCAGTACTTC
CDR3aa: CASSLSRALSTGETQYF

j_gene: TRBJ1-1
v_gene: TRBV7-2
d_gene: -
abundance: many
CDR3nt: TGTGCCAGCAGCTGGGGGAGTCAGGGCACTGAAGCTTTCTTT
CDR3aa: CASSWGSQGTEAFF

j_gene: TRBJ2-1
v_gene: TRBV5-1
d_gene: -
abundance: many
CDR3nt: TGCGCCAGCGCTCCCAGCCAGAGCTCCTACAATGAGCAGTTCTTC
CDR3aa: CASAPSQSSYNEQFF

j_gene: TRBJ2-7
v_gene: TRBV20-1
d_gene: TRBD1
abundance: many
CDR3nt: TGCAGTGCGGGGCGTCGACAGGGGCGGCCTTACGAGCAGTACTTC
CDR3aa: CSAGRRQGRPYEQYF

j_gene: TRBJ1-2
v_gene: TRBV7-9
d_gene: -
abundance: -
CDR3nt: TGTGCCAGCAGCCGCCGGCGGGGGCGACAGGAAGCTGGCTACACCTTC
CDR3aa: CASSRRRGRQEAGYTF

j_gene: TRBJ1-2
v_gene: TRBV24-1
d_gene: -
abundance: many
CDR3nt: TGTGCCACCTCCTTGGGGAACTATGGCTACACCTTC
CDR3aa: CATSLGNYGYTF

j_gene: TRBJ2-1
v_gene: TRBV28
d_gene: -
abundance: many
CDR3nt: TGTGCCAGCAGTTTAAAGCCTAGCTCCTACAATGAGCAGTTCTTC
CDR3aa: CASSLKPSSYNEQFF

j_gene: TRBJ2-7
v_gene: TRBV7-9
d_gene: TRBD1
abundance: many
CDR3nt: TGTGCCAGCAGCCGACATAGGGACAGGAGCTCCTACGAGCAGTACTTC
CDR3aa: CASSRHRDRSSYEQYF

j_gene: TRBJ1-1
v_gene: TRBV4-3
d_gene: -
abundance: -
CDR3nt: TGCGCCAGCAGCCAAGATACGGGCCCGAACACTGAAGCTTTCTTT
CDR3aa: CASSQDTGPNTEAFF

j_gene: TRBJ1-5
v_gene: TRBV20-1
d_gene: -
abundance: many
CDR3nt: TGCAGTGCTAGAGATAGCCTGGATAGGGTCAATCAGCCCCAGCATTTT
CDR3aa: CSARDSLDRVNQPQHF

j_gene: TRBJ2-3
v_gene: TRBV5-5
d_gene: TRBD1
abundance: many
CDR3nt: TGTGCCAGCAGCTTCGGACAGGGGATAGATACGCAGTATTTT
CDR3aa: CASSFGQGIDTQYF

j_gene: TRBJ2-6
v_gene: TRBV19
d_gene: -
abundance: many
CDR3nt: TGTGCCAGTAGGAATTTACAGGTTATCTCTGGGGCCAACGTCCTGACTTTC
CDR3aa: CASRNLQVISGANVLTF